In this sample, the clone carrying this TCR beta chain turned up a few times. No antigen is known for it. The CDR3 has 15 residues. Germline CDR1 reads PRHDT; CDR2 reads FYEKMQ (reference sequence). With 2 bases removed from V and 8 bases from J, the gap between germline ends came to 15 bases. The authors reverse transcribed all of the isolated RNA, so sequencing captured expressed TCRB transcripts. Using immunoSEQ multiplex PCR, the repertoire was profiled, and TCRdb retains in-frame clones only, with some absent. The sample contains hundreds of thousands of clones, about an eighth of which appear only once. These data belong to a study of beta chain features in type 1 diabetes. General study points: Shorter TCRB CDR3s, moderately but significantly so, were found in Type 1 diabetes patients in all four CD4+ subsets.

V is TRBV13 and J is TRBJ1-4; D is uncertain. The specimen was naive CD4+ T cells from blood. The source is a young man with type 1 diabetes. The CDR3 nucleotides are TGTGCCAGCAGCTTAATGACGGCCGTGGGGGAAAAACTGTTTTTT. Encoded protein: CASSLMTAVGEKLFF.